The 32 T cell receptor delta chains below come from one sample, sequenced in a study of gamma-delta chains in newborns, infants, children. TCRdb re-called the reads through CATT. This table has a few thousand delta-chain clones, under 11% appearing once. The specimen sequenced was blood. The receptors shown here come from a child who was a newborn, infant or young child, either healthy, febrile or measles-vaccinated (not recorded which).

This clone was counted a few times. A much larger clone differs from this one at a single base, so this may be a read error. This sample includes further DNA sequences coding for the same CDR3. The rearrangement joins TRDV2 to TRDJ2, with 9 bases aligning to TRDD3. The V gene's germline CDR1 is GEAIGNYY and CDR2 EKD. This CDR3 is 14 amino acids long. CDR3 in amino acids: CACDTGGLTAQLFF. For the CDR3, the DNA is TGTGCCTGCGACACTGGGGGATTGACAGCACAACTCTTCTTT.

This clone was recorded a few times. This chain joins TRDV2 and TRDJ3; TRDD3 aligns across 13 bases. CDR3 length: 21 residues. CDR1 GEAIGNYY and CDR2 EKD come from the germline V gene. V lost 1 base and J lost 3; bases outside the gene matches: 11. CDR3 amino acids: CACDTLTGGYALGWDTRQMFF. CDR3 nucleotide sequence: TGTGCCTGTGACACTCTTACTGGGGGATACGCGTTAGGCTGGGACACCCGACAGATGTTTTTC.

By sample share, this clone is medium-sized. V and J are TRDV2 and TRDJ2; 13 bases agree with TRDD3. The CDR3 covers 19 residues. Germline-derived CDR1 and CDR2 are GEAIGNYY and EKD. The V and J ends lost 0 bases and 0 bases, in that order; junction bases with no gene match: 6. Written as DNA, the CDR3 is TGTGCCTGTGACACCGGATCGACTGGGGGATACGCTTTGACAGCACAACTCTTCTTT. The encoded protein is CACDTGSTGGYALTAQLFF.

In this sample, this clone turned up a few times. TCRdb pairs this DNA with a much larger clone's protein that differs at residue 3, likely a read error; the protein shown was translated from the DNA. Here the CDR3 reads CAVSGGGGFGYTDKLIF. The CDR3 DNA reads as TGTGCAGTAAGCGGGGGTGGGGGATTTGGTTACACCGATAAACTCATCTTT. This chain uses TRAV29/DV5 with TRDJ1, with 8 bases fitting TRDD3. The CDR3 spans 17 residues. CDR1 is NSMFDY and CDR2 is ISSIKDK in the germline V gene.

Concerning this clone: A much larger clone differs by one base, so this may be a read error. The chain uses TRDV2 and TRDJ3, with 10 bases identical to TRDD3. V lost 2 bases to trimming and J lost 0 bases; unmatched junction nucleotides: 3. The CDR3 has 18 amino acids. CDR1 is GEAIGNYY and CDR2 is EKD in the germline V gene. This chain's CDR3 is CACDSTGGCSWDTRQMFF. CDR3 bases: TGTGCCTGTGACAGTACTGGGGGATGCTCCTGGGACACCCGACAGATGTTTTTC.

In its sample, this clone was seen a few times. With a much larger clone just one base away, this may be a read error. This same CDR3 is encoded by further DNA sequences in the sample. The chain recombines TRDV2 with TRDJ3; 10 bases match TRDD3. The length of the CDR3 is 18 residues. Germline trimming cut 3 bases from V and 4 bases from J; bases unmatched to any gene: 8. Germline values: CDR1 GEAIGNYY, CDR2 EKD. This CDR3 is CACDVLGDFTWDTRQMFF. The CDR3 DNA reads as TGTGCCTGTGACGTACTGGGGGATTTTACATGGGACACCCGACAGATGTTTTTC.

This clone was seen only a few times. This may be a read error: a much more frequent sequence differs by one nucleotide. V is TRDV2 and J is TRDJ3; 11 nucleotides line up with TRDD3. Germline loops: CDR1 GEAIGNYY, CDR2 EKD. V lost 0 bases and J lost 5; bases outside the gene matches: 11. CDR3 length: 20 residues. This chain's CDR3 is CACDTGWGIRYPRDTRQMFF. The CDR3 DNA is TGTGCCTGTGACACCGGTTGGGGGATACGCTACCCCCGGGACACCCGACAGATGTTTTTC.

This clone is labeled as large. Other DNA variants within this sample encode the same CDR3. This rearrangement joins TRDV2 to TRDJ2; 8 bases align to TRDD3. With 3 bases clipped from V and 0 bases from J, the junction kept 2 bases outside the gene matches. Looked up from germline, CDR1 is GEAIGNYY and CDR2 is EKD. There are 15 residues in the CDR3. This CDR3 is CACDVLGALTAQLFF. In DNA, the CDR3 is TGTGCCTGTGACGTACTGGGGGCTTTGACAGCACAACTCTTCTTT.

As for this clone: This likely reflects a read error, since a far larger clone is one base away. The sample contains more than one DNA sequence encoding this CDR3. The chain uses TRDV2 and TRDJ2, with 8 bases aligning to TRDD3. CDR3 length: 18 residues. CDR1 is GEAIGNYY, CDR2 EKD, per germline. The CDR3 nucleotides read TGTGCCTGTGACACCGCGGGGGATAAGGGCCAGGTGACAGCGCAACTCTTCTTT. It codes for CACDTAGDKGQVTAQLFF.

Worth noting for this clone: The translation of this DNA and the TCRdb protein of a much larger clone differ at residue 10, probably owing to a read error; the protein shown here is translated from the DNA. V and J are TRDV2 and TRDJ3; 7 nucleotides match TRDD3. This CDR3 spans 17 amino acids. Per germline, CDR1 GEAIGNYY and CDR2 EKD. CDR3 DNA sequence: TGTGCCTGTGACGGAGTGGGGGACTCCCGGGACACCCGACAGATGTTTTTC. Protein sequence: CACDGVGDSRDTRQMFF.

A remark on this clone: Since a far larger clone is one base different, this is likely a read error. The rearrangement joins TRDV2 to TRDJ2, with 7 bases aligning to TRDD3. Germline assignment: CDR1 GEAIGNYY and CDR2 EKD. J was trimmed by 9 bases and V by 0 bases; bases with no gene match: 9. This CDR3 is built from 15 residues. The CDR3 bases are TGTGCCTGTGACACCGGGGGATTCCCGGCAACACAACTCTTCTTT. Its protein product is CACDTGGFPATQLFF.

This rearrangement joins TRDV2 to TRDJ2, with 9 positions matching TRDD3. Germline V gene data show CDR1 as GEAIGNYY and CDR2 as EKD. This CDR3 comprises 17 residues. V dropped 3 bases and J dropped 11; count of bases not matched to a gene: 18. Written as DNA, the CDR3 is TGTGCCTGTGACGCCGGAGCTCCGGGGGATACTTCGGCGCAACTCTTCTTT. Amino acids: CACDAGAPGDTSAQLFF.

In this sample, this clone turned up a few times. This may arise from a read error, as a much more abundant clone is one base away. The chain's CDR3 is CACDNTGGLSWDTRQMFF. CDR3 bases: TGTGCCTGTGACAATACTGGGGGTCTTTCCTGGGACACCCGACAGATGTTTTTC. This chain connects TRDV2 to TRDJ3; TRDD3 matches at 8 bases. Germline-derived CDR1 and CDR2 are GEAIGNYY and EKD. CDR3 length: 18 amino acids. Trimming at V came to 2 bases and at J to 1 base, leaving 6 bases not matched to a gene.

By share, this clone ranks as medium-sized. J is TRDJ3 and V is TRDV2; no clear D. Germline V gene sequence: CDR1 GEAIGNYY, CDR2 EKD. The CDR3 loop spans 20 amino acids. V was clipped by 0 bases and J by 0 bases, with 17 bases between them. The CDR3 region is CACDTGFFTAFSWDTRQMFF. In DNA form, the CDR3 reads TGTGCCTGTGACACCGGATTTTTTACTGCGTTCTCCTGGGACACCCGACAGATGTTTTTC.

The gene calls are TRDV2 and TRDJ2, with D possibly matching TRDD3 (6 bases). The J gene, absent from TCRdb, was called here by matching the DNA to germline. The germline V gene encodes CDR1 GEAIGNYY and CDR2 EKD. The V and J ends lost 3 bases and 5 bases respectively, with 12 bases between them. The CDR3 spans 14 residues. CDR3 DNA: TGTGCCTGTGACTGGGGGCTCATAACAGCACAACTCTTCTTT. Its protein product is CACDWGLITAQLFF.

As for this clone: A far bigger clonotype differs at one base, so this is likely a read error. No call was made for the V gene; the J gene is TRDJ2; TRDD3 reflects the table's D call only, with no check against the DNA. CDR3 size: 20 residues. DNA of the CDR3: TGTGCCTGTGACACGGTGAGGTGGGGGATGCGCCGAACTTTGACAGCACAACTCTTCTTT. Its translation: CACDTVRWGMRRTLTAQLFF.

By share, this clone ranks as medium-sized. The chain recombines TRDV2 with TRDJ3; 10 bases map to TRDD3. The length of the CDR3 is 17 residues. Germline lookup yields CDR1 GEAIGNYY and CDR2 EKD. The V and J ends lost 3 bases and 5 bases, in that order; junction bases with no gene match: 6. Here the CDR3 reads CACDALGDSRDTRQMFF. CDR3 coding DNA: TGTGCCTGTGACGCGCTGGGGGATAGCCGGGACACCCGACAGATGTTTTTC.

On this clone: A much larger clone is a single base away; this may be a read error. Other nucleotide sequences from this sample produce the same CDR3. CDR3: CACDTGFTGTTWGIREGLTAQLFF. Written as DNA, the CDR3 is TGTGCCTGTGACACCGGCTTTACCGGCACCACCTGGGGGATACGCGAGGGTTTGACGGCACAACTCTTCTTT. J is TRDJ2 and V is TRDV2, with 12 bases that match TRDD3. This CDR3 is built from 24 residues. From germline, CDR1 is GEAIGNYY and CDR2 EKD.

A remark on this clone: A single base separates this from a much larger clone, so it may be a read error. The V gene is TRDV2, the J gene TRDJ3; 9 bases match TRDD3. TCRdb does not report a J gene; here it was assigned by matching the DNA to germline references. Germline trimming cut 0 bases from V and 0 bases from J; bases unmatched to any gene: 5. The germline V gene encodes CDR1 GEAIGNYY and CDR2 EKD. The CDR3 is 19 amino acids. The CDR3 reads CACDTGLGDGSWDTRQMFF. The CDR3 DNA reads TGTGCCTGTGACACCGGACTGGGGGACGGCTCCTGGGACACCCGACAGATGTTTTTC.

This clone has only a few counts. Possible read error: a much larger clone is one base away. The chain combines TRDV2 with TRDJ1; D uncertain. The ends were cut back, 3 bases at V and 0 bases at J, with 13 bases in the middle. Germline V gene lookup returns CDR1 GEAIGNYY and CDR2 EKD. This CDR3 region has 15 residues. This chain's CDR3 is CACDAGTLYTDKLIF. CDR3 nucleotide sequence: TGTGCCTGTGACGCCGGGACCCTTTACACCGATAAACTCATCTTT.

This clone was observed a few times. A much larger clone sits a single nucleotide away, making a read error possible. The rearrangement links TRAV29/DV5 to TRDJ1; a possible D gene is TRDD3 (5 bases). Trimming took 0 bases from V and 0 from J, leaving 12 bases between them. CDR3 length: 15 amino acids. In germline, CDR1 is NSMFDY, CDR2 ISSIKDK. In DNA form, the CDR3 reads TGTGCAGCAAGCGTCCAACTGGTGGACACCGATAAACTCATCTTT. Its protein product is CAASVQLVDTDKLIF.

The chain joins TRDV2 to TRDJ1, with D unclear. No J gene was available from TCRdb, and it was assigned here by a germline match of the DNA. In germline, CDR1 is GEAIGNYY, CDR2 EKD. The CDR3 length is 15 residues. Trimming cost V 4 bases and J 8 bases, with 22 bases left between them. In DNA form, the CDR3 reads TGTGCCTGTGATAGGACTGAGGGGTACACCAACAAACTCATCTTT. Protein product: CACDRTEGYTNKLIF.

A word on this clone: This DNA translates differently at residue 8 from the TCRdb protein, which is that of a much larger clone; a read error is likely, and the protein shown is the DNA's own translation. J is TRDJ3 and V is TRDV2; 8 bases fit TRDD3. The CDR3 covers 17 residues. From germline, CDR1 is GEAIGNYY and CDR2 EKD. The ends lost 3 bases at V and 0 bases at J; junction bases unmatched: 3. The CDR3 DNA sequence: TGTGCCTGTGACGACTGGGGGGCCTCCTGGGACACCCGACAGATGTTTTTC. It yields the protein CACDDWGASWDTRQMFF.

Sample share makes this clone large. This rearrangement joins TRDV3 to TRDJ3; 8 bases line up with TRDD3. After removal of 4 bases from V and 0 bases from J, the junction contained 11 bases not matched to a gene. The CDR3 consists of 18 residues. Germline V lookup: CDR1 TVYSNPD, CDR2 GDNSRS (reference sequence). The CDR3 region is CASPYWGAPSWDTRQMFF. In DNA form, the CDR3 reads TGTGCCTCACCGTACTGGGGGGCCCCCTCCTGGGACACCCGACAGATGTTTTTC.

A note on this clone: This likely came from a read error, as a far larger clone is one base away. The chain carries TRDV2 and TRDJ2; TRDD3 matches at 9 bases. The CDR3 runs to 18 residues. With V trimmed by 0 bases and J by 3 bases, 10 bases remained unmatched. Germline V gene lookup returns CDR1 GEAIGNYY and CDR2 EKD. The CDR3 nucleotides are TGTGCCTGTGACACCGTGGGGGATAAGGGCCAGGTGACAGCACAACTCTTCTTT. It specifies CACDTVGDKGQVTAQLFF.

With regard to this clone: The junction and the germline gene differ at one end; a read error may be behind it. The same CDR3 can be traced to other DNA sequences in this sample. This sequence joins TRDV2 and TRDJ3; the match to TRDD3 covers 13 bases. In germline, CDR1 is GEAIGNYY, CDR2 EKD. The CDR3 spans 22 residues. In nucleotides, the CDR3 is TGTGCCTGTGACACCGTACTGGGGGATACGCGGAAGAGCTCCTGGGACACCCGACAAATGTTTTTC. It is translated as CACDTVLGDTRKSSWDTRQMFF.

This clone is medium-sized by share. Other DNA sequences within the sample encode an identical CDR3. The chain is built from TRDV2 and TRDJ3, with unresolved D. V was trimmed by 0 bases and J by 0 bases, leaving 11 bases between them. Germline CDR1 and CDR2: GEAIGNYY and EKD. The CDR3 is made up of 18 amino acids. The CDR3 region has the DNA TGTGCCTGTGACACCGGAGGGCCACGCTCCTGGGACACCCGACAGATGTTTTTC. Translated: CACDTGGPRSWDTRQMFF.

Regarding this clone: This may come from a read error, since a much larger clone is one base off. The sample carries other DNA sequences with the same CDR3. The chain couples TRDV2 to TRDJ3, with 13 bases that match TRDD3. The CDR3 is made up of 18 amino acids. Germline V gives CDR1 GEAIGNYY, CDR2 EKD. The CDR3 spells CACDTGGYAPWDTRQMFF. The CDR3 nucleotides are TGTGCCTGCGACACTGGGGGATACGCGCCCTGGGACACCCGACAGATGTTTTTC.

With regard to this clone: Since a far larger clone is one base different, this is likely a read error. The chain has TRDV2 and TRDJ3, with 13 positions matching TRDD3. Germline V gene sequence: CDR1 GEAIGNYY, CDR2 EKD. The CDR3 extends over 19 amino acids. The CDR3 spells CACDILGDTSSWDTRRMFF. DNA for the CDR3: TGTGCCTGTGACATACTGGGGGATACGAGCTCCTGGGACACCCGACGGATGTTTTTC.

This clone was detected only a few times. Just one base apart from a much larger clone, this may be a read error. The V and J genes are TRDV2 and TRDJ3, with a possible D match to TRDD3 (6 bases). Germline V lookup: CDR1 GEAIGNYY, CDR2 EKD. The CDR3 has 19 residues. The CDR3 reads CACDTVLGLDSWDTRQTFF. DNA of the CDR3: TGTGCCTGTGACACAGTACTGGGCCTAGACTCCTGGGACACCCGACAGACGTTTTTC.

The J gene call is TRDJ3, but no V gene call exists; TRDD3, the D gene given by the table, was not confirmed from the DNA. CDR3 length: 19 residues. The CDR3 is CACATWGIRSSWDTRPMFF. CDR3 coding DNA: TGTGCCTGTGCCACCTGGGGGATCCGCAGCTCCTGGGACACCCGACCGATGTTTTTC.

By sample fraction, this clone is large. This sequence joins TRDV2 and TRDJ3, with TRDD3 as a possible D gene (6 bases). The V gene lost 3 bases and the J gene lost 0 bases, with 11 bases spanning the gap. Germline CDR1 GEAIGNYY, CDR2 EKD. This CDR3 has 17 residues. In DNA, the CDR3 is TGTGCCTGTGACGGGCTGGGGATCTCCTGGGACACCCGACAGATGTTTTTC. Protein: CACDGLGISWDTRQMFF.